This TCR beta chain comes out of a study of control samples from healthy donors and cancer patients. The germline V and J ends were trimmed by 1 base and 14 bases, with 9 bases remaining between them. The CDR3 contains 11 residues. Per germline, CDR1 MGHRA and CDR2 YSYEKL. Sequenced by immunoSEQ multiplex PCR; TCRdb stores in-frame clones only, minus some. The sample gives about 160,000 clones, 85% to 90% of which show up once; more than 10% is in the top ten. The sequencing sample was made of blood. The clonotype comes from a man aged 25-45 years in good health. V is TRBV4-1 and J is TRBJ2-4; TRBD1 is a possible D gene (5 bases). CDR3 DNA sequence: TGCGCCAGCAGCCAAGCGGGCAGGGAGTACTTC. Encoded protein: CASSQAGREYF.